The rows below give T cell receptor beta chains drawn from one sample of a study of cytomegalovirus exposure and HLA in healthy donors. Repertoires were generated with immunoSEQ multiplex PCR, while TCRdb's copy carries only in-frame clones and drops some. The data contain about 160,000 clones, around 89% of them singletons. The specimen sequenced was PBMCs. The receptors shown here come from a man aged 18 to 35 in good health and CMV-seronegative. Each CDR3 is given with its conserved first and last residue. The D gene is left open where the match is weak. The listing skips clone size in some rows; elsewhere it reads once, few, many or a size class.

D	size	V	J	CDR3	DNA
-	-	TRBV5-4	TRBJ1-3	CASSFRGNSGNTIYF	TGTGCCAGCAGCTTTAGGGGCAACTCTGGAAACACCATATATTTT
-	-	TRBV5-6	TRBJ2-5	CASSFVGGPYQETQYF	TGTGCCAGCAGCTTTGTGGGGGGGCCTTACCAAGAGACCCAGTACTTC
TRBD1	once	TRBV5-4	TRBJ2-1	CASSLPGQGGHEQFF	TGTGCCAGCAGCTTGCCGGGACAGGGTGGGCATGAGCAGTTCTTC
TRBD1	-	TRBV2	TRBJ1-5	CASGWQGGSNQPQHF	TGTGCCAGCGGGTGGCAAGGGGGCTCCAATCAGCCCCAGCATTTT
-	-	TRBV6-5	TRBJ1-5	CASSYVRGNQPQHF	TGTGCCAGCAGTTACGTTCGGGGCAATCAGCCCCAGCATTTT
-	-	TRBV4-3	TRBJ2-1	CASSPLGGGGEQFF	TGCGCCAGCAGCCCCCTGGGGGGAGGTGGTGAGCAGTTCTTC
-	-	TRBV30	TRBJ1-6	CAWSVRPSSYNSPLHF	TGTGCCTGGAGTGTAAGACCTAGCTCCTATAATTCACCCCTCCACTTT
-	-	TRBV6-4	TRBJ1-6	CASPKTDNSPLHF	TGTGCCAGCCCCAAGACAGATAATTCACCCCTCCACTTT
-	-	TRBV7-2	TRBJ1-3	CASSTSRSGDSGNTIYF	TGTGCCAGCAGCACGTCCAGGTCGGGGGACTCTGGAAACACCATATATTTT
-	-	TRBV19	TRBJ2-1	CASSIGSSEQFF	TGTGCCAGTAGTATCGGGTCGTCTGAGCAGTTCTTC
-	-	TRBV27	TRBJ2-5	CASSLSTGGRLETQYF	TGTGCCAGCAGTTTATCTACCGGCGGGCGACTAGAGACCCAGTACTTC
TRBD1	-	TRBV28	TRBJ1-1	CASSYRGNTEAFF	TGTGCCAGCAGTTACAGGGGGAACACTGAAGCTTTCTTT
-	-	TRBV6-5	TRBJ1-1	CASSYRTGTTTEAFF	TGTGCCAGCAGTTACCGTACAGGGACGACCACTGAAGCTTTCTTT
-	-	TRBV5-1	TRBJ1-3	CASSFSPTGAGNTIYF	TGCGCCAGCAGTTTTAGCCCGACAGGCGCTGGAAACACCATATATTTT
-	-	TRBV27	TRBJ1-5	CASSWSGNQPQHF	TGTGCCAGCAGTTGGAGCGGCAATCAGCCCCAGCATTTT
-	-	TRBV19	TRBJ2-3	CASSRRDTQYF	TGTGCCAGTAGCCGTCGGGATACGCAGTATTTT
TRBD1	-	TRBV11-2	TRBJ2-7	CASSSTGVMFNEQYF	TGTGCCAGCAGCTCGACAGGGGTTATGTTTAACGAGCAGTACTTC
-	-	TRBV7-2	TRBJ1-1	CASSPGTPNTEAFF	TGTGCCAGCAGCCCGGGGACTCCTAACACTGAAGCTTTCTTT
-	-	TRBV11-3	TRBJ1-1	CASSLGGGGTEAFF	TGTGCCAGCAGCTTGGGCGGGGGAGGGACTGAAGCTTTCTTT
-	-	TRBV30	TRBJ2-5	CAWSVNIQETQYF	TGTGCCTGGAGTGTCAACATACAAGAGACCCAGTACTTC
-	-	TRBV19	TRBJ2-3	CASSIPGQVTGTQYF	TGTGCCAGTAGTATACCGGGACAAGTTACGGGTACGCAGTATTTT
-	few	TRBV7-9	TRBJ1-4	CASRGESEKLFF	TGTGCCAGCAGGGGCGAGAGTGAAAAACTGTTTTTT
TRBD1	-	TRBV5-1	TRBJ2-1	CASSLDPTQGARNEQFF	TGCGCCAGCAGCTTGGATCCGACCCAGGGGGCGAGGAATGAGCAGTTCTTC
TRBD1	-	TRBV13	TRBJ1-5	CASSVRGQGNQPQHF	TGTGCCAGCAGCGTTCGCGGACAGGGTAATCAGCCCCAGCATTTT
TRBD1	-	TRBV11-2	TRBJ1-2	CASSGAEGSGGGYTF	TGTGCCAGCAGCGGGGCAGAAGGGTCAGGGGGAGGCTACACCTTC
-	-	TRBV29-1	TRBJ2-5	CSVEGGQYQETQYF	TGCAGCGTTGAGGGGGGGCAGTACCAAGAGACCCAGTACTTC
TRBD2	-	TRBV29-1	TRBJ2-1	CSVGPSGTYNEQFF	TGCAGCGTTGGCCCTAGCGGGACCTACAATGAGCAGTTCTTC
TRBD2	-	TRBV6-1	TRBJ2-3	CASMRMAGGGDTQYF	TGTGCCAGCATGAGGATGGCGGGGGGGGGAGATACGCAGTATTTT
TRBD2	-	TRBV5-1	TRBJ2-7	CASSPGLSRHEQYF	TGCGCCAGCAGCCCGGGACTATCCCGACACGAGCAGTACTTC
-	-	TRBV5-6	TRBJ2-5	CASSLVGGLETQYF	TGTGCCAGCAGCTTGGTTGGGGGCCTGGAGACCCAGTACTTC
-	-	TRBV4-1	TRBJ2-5	CASSQDGRRETQYF	TGCGCCAGCAGCCAAGATGGGCGGAGGGAGACCCAGTACTTC
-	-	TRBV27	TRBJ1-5	CASRRGLNQPQHF	TGTGCCAGCAGGCGAGGCCTTAATCAGCCCCAGCATTTT
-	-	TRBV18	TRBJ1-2	CASQRREGDGYTF	TGTGCCAGCCAAAGACGGGAGGGGGATGGCTACACCTTC
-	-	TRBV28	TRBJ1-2	CASSQSTGITF	TGTGCCAGCAGTCAAAGCACAGGGATAACCTTC